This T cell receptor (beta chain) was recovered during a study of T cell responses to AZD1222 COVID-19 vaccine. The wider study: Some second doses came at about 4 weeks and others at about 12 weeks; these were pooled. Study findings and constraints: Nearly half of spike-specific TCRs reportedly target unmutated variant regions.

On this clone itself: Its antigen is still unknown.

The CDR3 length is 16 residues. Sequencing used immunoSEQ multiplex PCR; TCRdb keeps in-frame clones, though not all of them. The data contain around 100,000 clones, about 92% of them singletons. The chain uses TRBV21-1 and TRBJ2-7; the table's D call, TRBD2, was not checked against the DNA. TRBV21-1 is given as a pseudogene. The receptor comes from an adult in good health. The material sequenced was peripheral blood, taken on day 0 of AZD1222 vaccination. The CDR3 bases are TGTGCCAGCAGCAAACCTAGATCGACTGAAGCCTACGAGCAGTACTTC. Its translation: CASSKPRSTEAYEQYF.